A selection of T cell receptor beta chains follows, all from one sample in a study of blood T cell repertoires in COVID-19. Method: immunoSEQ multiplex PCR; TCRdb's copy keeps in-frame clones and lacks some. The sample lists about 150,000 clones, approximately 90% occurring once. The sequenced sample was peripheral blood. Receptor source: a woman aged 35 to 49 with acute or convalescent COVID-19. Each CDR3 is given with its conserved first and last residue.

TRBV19,CASSIDPIGGRTQYF
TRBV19,CASSISGQDQQFF
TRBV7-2,CASSLDRQDSGNTIYF
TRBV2,CASSAGNSGNTIYF
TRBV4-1,CASSPLGGTGANVLTF
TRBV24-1,CATSDSRGYTQYF
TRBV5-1,CASSLGGFRTGASNEQFF
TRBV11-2,CASSSLKTSANEQFF
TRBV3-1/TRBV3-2,CASSQLDSNTGELFF
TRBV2,CASREGPRTGKNIQYF
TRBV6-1,CASSGASGTGGASAEAFF
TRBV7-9,CASSLVEETQYF
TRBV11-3,CASSIGTGLEPASYEQYF
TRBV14,CASSQDSRDRGLGGELFF
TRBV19,CATGSRGGYTGELFF
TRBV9,CASSGDYGYTF
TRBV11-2,CASSFIRGDSPLHF
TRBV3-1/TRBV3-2,CASSPYRDWRNEQFF
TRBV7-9,CASSWGTGGKEKLFF
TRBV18,CASSQGDRTLSNQPQHF
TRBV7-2,CASSLVLVTLTGANVLTF
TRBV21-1,CASSKVGDREKSNPNTGELFF
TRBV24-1,CATSADSSLQYF
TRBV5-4,CASSEGLAGYNEQFF
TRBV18,CASSPVDRGNQPQHF
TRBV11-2,CASSEPWAGGSYEQYF
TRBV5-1,CASSLVVAGAPYEQYF
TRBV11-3,CASSPSAGVETQYF
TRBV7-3,CASSPVGSGGSSF
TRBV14,CASSPFISSYNEQFF
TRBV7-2,CASSRPWSSYEQYF
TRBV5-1,CASSRTGVSTDTQYF
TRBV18,CASSPAGTALSSSYNEQFF
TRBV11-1,CASSLLAGGAGELFF
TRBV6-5,CASSADRGPYEQYF
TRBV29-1,CSVGQGPLEQYF
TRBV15,CATSRDGSAGGQGYNSPLHF
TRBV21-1,CARRTGNTGELFF
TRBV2,CASSLLGTKDEQFF
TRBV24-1,CATSDPPGQVTLGEQFF
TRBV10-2,CASRERGDSYEQYF
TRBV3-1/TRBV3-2,CASSPPRGSGNTIYF
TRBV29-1,CSVLQGFDEQFF
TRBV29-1,CSVEFRTGRAGQETQYF
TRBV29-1,CSVEAPLHLYKGEYTEAFF
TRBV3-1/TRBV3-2,CASSQFSGEYGYTF
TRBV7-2,CASSLVQSDTQYF
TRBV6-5,CASSLYQGSYEQYF
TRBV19,CASTRTGTSYEQYF
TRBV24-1,CATSDLSPGGTDTQYF
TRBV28,CASSPPDTGAGELFF
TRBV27,CASSLVGQGNTEAFF
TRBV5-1,CASSPGTGVEKLFF
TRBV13,CASSLGISYEQYF
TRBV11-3,CASSLLQGLGEQYF
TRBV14,CASSQSGVGNTIYF